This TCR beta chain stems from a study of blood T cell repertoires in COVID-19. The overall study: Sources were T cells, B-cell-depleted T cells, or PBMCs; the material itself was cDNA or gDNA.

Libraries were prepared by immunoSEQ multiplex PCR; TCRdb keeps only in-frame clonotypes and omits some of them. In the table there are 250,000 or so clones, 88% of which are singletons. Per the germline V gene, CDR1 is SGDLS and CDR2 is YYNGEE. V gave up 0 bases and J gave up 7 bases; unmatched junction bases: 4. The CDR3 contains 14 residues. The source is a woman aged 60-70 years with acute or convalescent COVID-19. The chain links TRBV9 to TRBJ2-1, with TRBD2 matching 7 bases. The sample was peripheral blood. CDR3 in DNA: TGTGCCAGCAGCGTAGATGTGGGAGGGAATGAGCAGTTCTTC. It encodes CASSVDVGGNEQFF.